Shown below are 30 T cell receptor beta chains from a single sample sequenced in a study of OX40 agonist ivuxolimab in advanced cancers. Libraries were prepared by immunoSEQ multiplex PCR; TCRdb keeps only in-frame clonotypes and omits some of them. The sample has about 100,000 clones, 90% seen once. Specimen: CD4+ or CD8+ T cells sorted from blood, collected in a trial of the OX40 agonist ivuxolimab. All receptors derive from an adult with an advanced solid tumor such as melanoma, head and neck, liver or kidney cancer.

The CDR3 DNA reads as TGTGCCAGCAGTTTTTGGGGGACTAGAGGAAACACCATATATTTT. Translation gives CASSFWGTRGNTIYF. J is TRBJ1-3 and V is TRBV6-1, with a tentative D call TRBD1 (5 bases). V dropped 5 bases and J dropped 4 bases, with 15 bases sitting between them. The CDR3 spans 15 residues. The germline gives CDR1 MNHNS, CDR2 SASEGT.

In nucleotides, the CDR3 is TGTGCCAGCAGCCGATCTCGAGGGGCCAACGTCCTGACTTTC. This gives the protein CASSRSRGANVLTF. The chain joins TRBV11-3 to TRBJ2-6; unclear D gene. The germline V and J ends were trimmed by 5 bases and 4 bases, with 9 bases remaining between them. The CDR3 consists of 14 residues. Germline V gives CDR1 SGHNT, CDR2 YENEEA.

This sequence joins TRBV6-1 and TRBJ2-7; D is possibly TRBD2 (5 bases). There are 14 residues in the CDR3. CDR1 is MNHNS, CDR2 SASEGT, per germline. The V gene lost 4 bases and the J gene lost 0 bases, with 10 bases spanning the gap. The CDR3 bases are TGTGCCAGCAGTGTCAGAAGCGGCTCCTACGAGCAGTACTTC. Translating it yields CASSVRSGSYEQYF.

The rearrangement joins TRBV6-1 to TRBJ1-5; D call uncertain. Germline assignment: CDR1 MNHNS and CDR2 SASEGT. CDR3 length: 11 residues. V was clipped by 3 bases and J by 9 bases, with 6 bases between them. The CDR3 nucleotides read TGTGCCAGCAGTGAGGTGGGGCCCCAGCATTTT. Residues: CASSEVGPQHF.

The chain is built from TRBV27 and TRBJ1-6; D may be TRBD1 (5 bases). V dropped 2 bases and J dropped 14 bases, with 7 bases sitting between them. Germline CDR1 MNHEY, CDR2 SMNVEV (reference sequence). The CDR3 has 11 residues. The CDR3 DNA is TGTGCCAGCAGTTTAAAAGGGGCCCTCCACTTT. It specifies CASSLKGALHF.

V is TRBV28 and J is TRBJ1-2; tentatively, D is TRBD1 (5 bases). The V gene lost 1 base and the J gene lost 8 bases, with 23 bases spanning the gap. Germline V lookup: CDR1 MDHEN, CDR2 SYDVKM. This CDR3 has 17 residues. The CDR3 here is CASSLYGDLTRVRGYTF. CDR3 coding DNA: TGTGCCAGCAGTTTATATGGGGACTTAACTCGGGTGCGGGGCTACACCTTC.

V is TRBV30 and J is TRBJ2-5, with 11 bases matching TRBD2. CDR3 size: 17 residues. Germline assignment: CDR1 GTSNPN and CDR2 SVGIG (reference sequence). V was clipped by 2 bases and J by 5 bases; unmatched bases: 13. The CDR3 nucleotides are TGTGCCTGGAGTCGGATCCTTAGCGGGAGGGCCGTCGAGACCCAGTACTTC. Translation: CAWSRILSGRAVETQYF.

The chain uses TRBV9 and TRBJ2-3; 8 positions agree with TRBD2. The CDR3 contains 17 residues. V lost 3 bases, J lost 4 bases, and 13 bases stayed unmatched. In germline, CDR1 is SGDLS, CDR2 YYNGEE. CDR3 nucleotide sequence: TGTGCCAGCAGCGCCGACCCCCCGGGACTAGTGGCAGATACGCAGTATTTT. Protein sequence: CASSADPPGLVADTQYF.

The chain has TRBV5-7 and TRBJ1-6, with D possibly TRBD1 on 6 matching bases. TRBV5-7 is an ORF, with its function uncertain. Trimming removed 1 base at V and 7 bases at J, with 12 bases between. CDR3 length: 15 amino acids. The CDR3, as DNA: TGTGCCAGCAGCTTGATTGGGACATCGAATTCACCCCTCCACTTT. Amino acid sequence: CASSLIGTSNSPLHF.

To note about this clone: The sample carries other DNA sequences with the same CDR3. This chain uses TRBV5-1 with TRBJ2-7, with D tentatively TRBD1 (5 bases). The CDR3 covers 14 residues. Trimming cost V 0 bases and J 4 bases, with 11 bases left between them. Germline-derived CDR1 and CDR2 are SGHRS and YFSETQ. CDR3 region: CASSLAPQGYEQYF. Here the CDR3 DNA reads TGCGCCAGCAGCTTGGCACCCCAGGGATACGAGCAGTACTTC.

The chain recombines TRBV9 with TRBJ2-1; TRBD2 matches 7 bases. The CDR3 extends over 14 amino acids. Germline trimming cut 4 bases from V and 14 bases from J; bases unmatched to any gene: 15. Germline V gene sequence: CDR1 SGDLS, CDR2 YYNGEE. The DNA for the CDR3 is TGTGCCAGCAGCCAGGCCGCGGCGGGAGCTTTTAAGTTCTTC. This translates into CASSQAAAGAFKFF.

This clone was counted a single time. The rearrangement joins TRBV15 to TRBJ2-5; TRBD1 agrees at 8 bases. The CDR3 consists of 15 residues. CDR1 and CDR2 from the germline V gene are LNHNV and YYDKDF (reference sequence). Germline trimming cut 5 bases from V and 1 base from J; bases unmatched to any gene: 6. This CDR3 reads CATSGQDRGQETQYF. In DNA, the CDR3 is TGTGCCACCAGCGGACAAGACAGGGGCCAAGAGACCCAGTACTTC.

The CDR3 DNA sequence: TGTGCCAGCAGCATTACAGGGTACAATCAGCCCCAGCATTTT. Translated: CASSITGYNQPQHF. The genes are TRBV28 and TRBJ1-5, with a tentative D call TRBD1 (6 bases). The CDR3 extends over 14 amino acids. CDR1 and CDR2 from the germline V gene are MDHEN and SYDVKM. Trimming stripped 6 bases from V and 3 bases from J, with 12 bases between.

The chain has TRBV5-1 and TRBJ2-2; weak D call: TRBD2 (5 bases). The CDR3 contains 14 residues. V was trimmed by 2 bases and J by 2 bases, leaving 7 bases between them. Germline loops: CDR1 SGHRS, CDR2 YFSETQ. The CDR3 DNA reads TGCGCCAGCAGCTTTCGACTAAACACCGGGGAGCTGTTTTTT. The encoded protein is CASSFRLNTGELFF. Complete variable domain (other parts from reference TRBV5-1 and TRBJ2-2): KAGVTQTPRYLIKTRGQQVTLSCSPISGHRSVSWYQQTPGQGLQFLFEYFSETQRNKGNFPGRFSGRQFSNSRSEMNVSTLELGDSALYLCASSFRLNTGELFFGEGSRLTVL.

The chain carries TRBV6-1 and TRBJ1-5, with TRBD1 identical over 7 bases. The CDR3 consists of 17 residues. From germline, CDR1 is MNHNS and CDR2 SASEGT. Trimming took 4 bases from V and 0 from J; bases not matched to a gene: 9. The CDR3 nucleotides read TGTGCCAGCAGTGCCCAGGGACAGCTATATAGCAATCAGCCCCAGCATTTT. Its protein product is CASSAQGQLYSNQPQHF.

V gene TRBV7-3 combines with J gene TRBJ1-1; the match to TRBD1 covers 8 bases. This CDR3 contains 13 residues. The ends lost 3 bases at V and 4 bases at J; junction bases unmatched: 1. Germline V lookup: CDR1 SGHTA, CDR2 FQGTGA. CDR3 DNA: TGTGCCAGCAGCTTCGACAGGGGCACTGAAGCTTTCTTT. Translated: CASSFDRGTEAFF.

The chain recombines TRBV19 with TRBJ2-7, with D possibly called TRBD1 or TRBD2 (5 bases each). Germline V gives CDR1 LNHDA, CDR2 SQIVND (reference sequence). The CDR3 contains 14 residues. V was pared by 5 bases and J by 7 bases, with 18 bases between. For the CDR3, the DNA is TGTGCCAGTAGTCCGTCCGGGGCGCTTCTGGAGCAGTACTTC. Protein sequence: CASSPSGALLEQYF.

The rearrangement uses TRBV5-4 and TRBJ1-1, with a tentative D call TRBD1 (6 bases). The CDR3 totals 15 residues. The germline V gene encodes CDR1 SGHNT and CDR2 YYREEE (reference sequence). V gave up 2 bases and J gave up 5 bases, with 16 bases separating them. CDR3 sequence reads: CASSFTQGRRTEAFF. DNA of the CDR3: TGTGCCAGCAGCTTTACGCAGGGGCGCAGAACTGAAGCTTTCTTT.

The chain employs TRBV25-1 and TRBJ2-1; 7 bases map to TRBD2. The CDR3 has 16 residues. Germline lookup yields CDR1 MGHDK and CDR2 SYGVNS. With 4 bases clipped from V and 2 bases from J, the junction kept 8 bases outside the gene matches. For the CDR3, the DNA is TGTGCCAGCAGTGCACTAACGGGACTACCCTACAATGAGCAGTTCTTC. It translates to CASSALTGLPYNEQFF. The whole variable domain, filled in from reference TRBV25-1 and TRBJ2-1, reads EADIYQTPRYLVIGTGKKITLECSQTMGHDKMYWYQQDPGMELHLIHYSYGVNSTEKGDLSSESTVSRIRTEHFPLTLESARPSHTSQYLCASSALTGLPYNEQFFGPGTRLTVL.

This chain links TRBV5-4 with TRBJ2-1; D is possibly TRBD1 or TRBD2 (6 bases each). In germline, CDR1 is SGHNT, CDR2 YYREEE (reference sequence). V gave up 5 bases and J gave up 0 bases, with 12 bases separating them. There are 15 residues in the CDR3. The CDR3 coding sequence is TGTGCCAGCAGAATAGGGGGGACCTCCTACAATGAGCAGTTCTTC. It translates to CASRIGGTSYNEQFF.

This clone has more than one count but fewer than ten. V usage is TRBV11-2 and J usage is TRBJ2-5; 11 bases are shared with TRBD2. The CDR3 consists of 13 residues. Looked up from germline, CDR1 is SGHAT and CDR2 is FQNNGV. The CDR3 sequence: CASGRALVGTQYF. CDR3 in DNA: TGTGCTAGCGGGAGGGCCTTAGTTGGGACCCAGTACTTC. Using reference TRBV11-2 and TRBJ2-5 for the parts outside the CDR3, the full variable domain is EAGVAQSPRYKIIEKRQSVAFWCNPISGHATLYWYQQILGQGPKLLIQFQNNGVVDDSQLPKDRFSAERLKGVDSTLKIQPAKLEDSAVYLCASGRALVGTQYFGPGTRLLVL.

The chain uses TRBV20-1 and TRBJ1-4; D gene uncertain. The germline V gene has CDR1 DFQATT and CDR2 SNEGSKA (reference sequence). Trimming removed 7 bases at V and 7 bases at J, with 10 bases between. This CDR3 has 11 residues. The CDR3 reads CSVAGVEKLFF. The CDR3, as DNA: TGCAGTGTCGCCGGGGTTGAAAAACTGTTTTTT.

The genes are TRBV9 and TRBJ2-7; TRBD2 aligns across 8 bases. Per the germline V gene, CDR1 is SGDLS and CDR2 is YYNGEE. J was trimmed by 6 bases and V by 4 bases; bases with no gene match: 12. The CDR3 totals 15 residues. The CDR3 DNA follows: TGTGCCAGCAGCCCTAATCCCAGCGGGAGTGGCGAGCAGTACTTC. Amino acids: CASSPNPSGSGEQYF.

The chain links TRBV7-2 to TRBJ2-2; D is perhaps TRBD2 (5 bases). Trimming shortened V by 6 bases and J by 8 bases, and 16 bases separated the two germline ends. Germline CDR1 SGHTA, CDR2 FQGNSA. The CDR3 is 14 amino acids. The CDR3 sequence: CASRPAVSGGELFF. For the CDR3, the DNA is TGTGCCAGCAGACCGGCCGTGTCGGGAGGGGAGCTGTTTTTT.

The chain has TRBV16 and TRBJ2-1, with 10 nucleotides matching TRBD2. The germline V gene has CDR1 KGHSY and CDR2 FQNENV. There are 16 residues in the CDR3. V shed 5 bases, J shed 0 bases, and the junction held 4 bases outside the gene matches. The CDR3 loop reads CASSGQRGGSYNEQFF. The CDR3 nucleotides read TGTGCCAGCAGCGGCCAGCGGGGGGGCTCCTACAATGAGCAGTTCTTC.

The chain combines TRBV19 with TRBJ1-5; TRBD1 matches at 7 bases. V was clipped by 6 bases and J by 1 base; unmatched bases: 6. Germline assignment: CDR1 LNHDA and CDR2 SQIVND (reference sequence). The CDR3 contains 15 residues. CDR3 DNA sequence: TGTGCCAGTAGGCTACAGGGGAAGAGCAATCAGCCCCAGCATTTT. Its translation: CASRLQGKSNQPQHF.

This chain joins TRBV19 and TRBJ2-1; TRBD2 matches 7 bases. Germline-derived CDR1 and CDR2 are LNHDA and SQIVND (reference sequence). The CDR3 extends over 15 amino acids. V dropped 5 bases and J dropped 4; count of bases not matched to a gene: 8. CDR3 sequence: CASSQSGGLYNEQFF. CDR3 in DNA: TGTGCCAGTAGTCAATCGGGAGGACTATACAATGAGCAGTTCTTC.

This rearrangement joins TRBV2 to TRBJ2-1; 8 bases map to TRBD2. Unmatched junction bases numbered 4, after V lost 2 bases and J lost 4 bases. The CDR3 contains 15 residues. Germline values: CDR1 SNHLY, CDR2 FYNNEI. CDR3 sequence reads: CASSERASGYNEQFF. The CDR3 DNA is TGTGCCAGCAGTGAACGGGCTAGCGGGTACAATGAGCAGTTCTTC. The entire variable domain, with the rest obtained from reference TRBV2 and TRBJ2-1, is as follows: EPEVTQTPSHQVTQMGQEVILRCVPISNHLYFYWYRQILGQKVEFLVSFYNNEISEKSEIFDDQFSVERPDGSNFTLKIRSTKLEDSAMYFCASSERASGYNEQFFGPGTRLTVL.

This chain links TRBV5-1 with TRBJ1-1; no clear D gene. This CDR3 region has 13 residues. Trimming took 4 bases from V and 0 from J, leaving 7 bases between them. Germline V CDR1 and CDR2: SGHRS, YFSETQ. CDR3 coding DNA: TGCGCCAGCAGCGTGACGCTGAACACTGAAGCTTTCTTT. As protein: CASSVTLNTEAFF.

This clone was recorded once. The genes are TRBV5-5 and TRBJ1-2; D gene ambiguous. V dropped 6 bases and J dropped 7 bases, with 16 bases sitting between them. Germline V gene sequence: CDR1 SGHKS, CDR2 YYEKEE (reference sequence). The CDR3 covers 13 residues. The DNA of the CDR3 is TGTGCCAGCACCCCCTTCGGGATGGGTGGCTACACCTTC. Its translation: CASTPFGMGGYTF.